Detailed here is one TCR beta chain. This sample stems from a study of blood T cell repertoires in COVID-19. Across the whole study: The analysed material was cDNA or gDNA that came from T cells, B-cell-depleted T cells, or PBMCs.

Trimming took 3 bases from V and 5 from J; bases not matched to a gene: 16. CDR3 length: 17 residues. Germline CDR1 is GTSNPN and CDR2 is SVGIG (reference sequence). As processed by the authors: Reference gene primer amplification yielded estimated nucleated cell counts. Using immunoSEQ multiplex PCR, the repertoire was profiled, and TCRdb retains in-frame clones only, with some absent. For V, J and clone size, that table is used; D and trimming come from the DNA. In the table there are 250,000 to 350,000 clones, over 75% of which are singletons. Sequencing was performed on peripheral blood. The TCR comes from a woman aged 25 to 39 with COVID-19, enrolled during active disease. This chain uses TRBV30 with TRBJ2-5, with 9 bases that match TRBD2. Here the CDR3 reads CAWRSMGAGTSSETQYF. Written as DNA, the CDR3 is TGTGCCTGGAGAAGTATGGGGGCCGGGACTAGCAGTGAGACCCAGTACTTC.